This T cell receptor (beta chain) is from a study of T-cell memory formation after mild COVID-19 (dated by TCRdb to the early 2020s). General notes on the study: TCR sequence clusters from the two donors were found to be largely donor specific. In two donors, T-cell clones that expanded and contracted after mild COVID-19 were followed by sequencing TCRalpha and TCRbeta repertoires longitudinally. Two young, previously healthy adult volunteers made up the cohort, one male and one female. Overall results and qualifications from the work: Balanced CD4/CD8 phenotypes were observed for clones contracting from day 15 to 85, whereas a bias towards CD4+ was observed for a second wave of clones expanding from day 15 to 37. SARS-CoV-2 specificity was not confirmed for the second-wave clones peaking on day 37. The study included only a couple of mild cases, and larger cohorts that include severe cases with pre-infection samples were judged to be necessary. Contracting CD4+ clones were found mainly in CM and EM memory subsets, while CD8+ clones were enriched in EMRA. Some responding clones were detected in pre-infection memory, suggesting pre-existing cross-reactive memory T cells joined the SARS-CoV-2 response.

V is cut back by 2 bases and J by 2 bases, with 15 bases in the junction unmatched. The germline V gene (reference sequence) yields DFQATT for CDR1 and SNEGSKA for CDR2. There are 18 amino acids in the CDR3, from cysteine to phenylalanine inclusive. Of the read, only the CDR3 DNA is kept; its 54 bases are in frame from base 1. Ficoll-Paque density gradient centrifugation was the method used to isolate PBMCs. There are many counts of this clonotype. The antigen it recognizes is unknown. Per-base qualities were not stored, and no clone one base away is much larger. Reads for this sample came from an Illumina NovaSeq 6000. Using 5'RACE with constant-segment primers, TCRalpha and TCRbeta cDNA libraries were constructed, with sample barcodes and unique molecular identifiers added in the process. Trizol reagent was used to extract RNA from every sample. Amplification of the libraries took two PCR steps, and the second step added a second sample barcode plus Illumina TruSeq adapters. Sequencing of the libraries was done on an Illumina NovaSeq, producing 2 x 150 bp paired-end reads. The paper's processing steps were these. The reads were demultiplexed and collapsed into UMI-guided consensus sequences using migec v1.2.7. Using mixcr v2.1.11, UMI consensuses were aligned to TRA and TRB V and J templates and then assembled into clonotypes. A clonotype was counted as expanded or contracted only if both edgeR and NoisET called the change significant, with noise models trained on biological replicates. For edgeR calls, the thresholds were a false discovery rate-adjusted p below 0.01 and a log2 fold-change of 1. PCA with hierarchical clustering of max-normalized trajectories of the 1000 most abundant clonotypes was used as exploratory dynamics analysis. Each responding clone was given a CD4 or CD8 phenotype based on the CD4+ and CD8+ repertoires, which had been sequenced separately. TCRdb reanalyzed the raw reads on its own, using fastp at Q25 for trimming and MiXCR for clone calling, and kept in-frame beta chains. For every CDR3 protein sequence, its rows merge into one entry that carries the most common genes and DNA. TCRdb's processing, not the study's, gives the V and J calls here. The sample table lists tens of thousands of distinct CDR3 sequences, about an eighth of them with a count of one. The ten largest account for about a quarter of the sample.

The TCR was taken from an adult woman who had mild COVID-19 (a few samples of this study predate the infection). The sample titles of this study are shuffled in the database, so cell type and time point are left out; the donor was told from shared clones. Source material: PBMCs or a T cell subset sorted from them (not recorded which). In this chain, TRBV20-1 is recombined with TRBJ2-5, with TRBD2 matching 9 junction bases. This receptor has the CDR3 CSARRASGTWAYQETQYF. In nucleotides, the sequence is TGCAGTGCTAGACGGGCTAGCGGGACCTGGGCGTATCAAGAGACCCAGTACTTC.